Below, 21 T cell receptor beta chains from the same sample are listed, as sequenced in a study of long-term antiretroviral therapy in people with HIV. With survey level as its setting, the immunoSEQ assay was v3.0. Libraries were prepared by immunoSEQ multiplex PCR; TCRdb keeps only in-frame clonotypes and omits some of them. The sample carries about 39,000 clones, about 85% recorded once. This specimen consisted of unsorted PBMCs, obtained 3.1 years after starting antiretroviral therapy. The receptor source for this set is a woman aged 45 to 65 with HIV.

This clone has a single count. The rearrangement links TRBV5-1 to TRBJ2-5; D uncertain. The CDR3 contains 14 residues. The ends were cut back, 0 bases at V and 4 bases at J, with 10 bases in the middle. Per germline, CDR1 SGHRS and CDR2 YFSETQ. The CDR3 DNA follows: TGCGCCAGCAGCTTGGCCGGGTCAGGAGAGACCCAGTACTTC. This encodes CASSLAGSGETQYF.

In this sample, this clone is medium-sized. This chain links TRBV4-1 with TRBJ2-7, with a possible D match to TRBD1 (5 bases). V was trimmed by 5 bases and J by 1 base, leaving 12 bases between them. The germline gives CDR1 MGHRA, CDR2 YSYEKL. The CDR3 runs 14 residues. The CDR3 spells CASSFETGSYEQYF. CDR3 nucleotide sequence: TGCGCCAGCAGCTTTGAAACAGGTTCCTACGAGCAGTACTTC.

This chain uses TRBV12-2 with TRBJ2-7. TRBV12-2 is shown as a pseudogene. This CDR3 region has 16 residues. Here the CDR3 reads CASRLVPGTIWYEQYF. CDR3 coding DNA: TGTGCAAGTCGCTTAGTCCCCGGGACCATCTGGTACGAGCAGTACTTC.

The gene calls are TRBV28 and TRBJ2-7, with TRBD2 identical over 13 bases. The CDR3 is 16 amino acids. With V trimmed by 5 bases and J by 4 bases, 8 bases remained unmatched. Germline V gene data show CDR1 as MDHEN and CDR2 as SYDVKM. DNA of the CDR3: TGTGCCAGCAGTCTTCGACTAGCGGGGGGTCGATACGAGCAGTACTTC. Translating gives CASSLRLAGGRYEQYF.

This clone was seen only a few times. For the CDR3, the DNA is TGTGCCAGCAGCCCCGGGGCGAGGGGCTACACCTTC. Translated: CASSPGARGYTF. The chain is built from TRBV5-4 and TRBJ1-2; D may be TRBD1 (5 bases). CDR3 length equals 12 residues. Germline lookup yields CDR1 SGHNT and CDR2 YYREEE (reference sequence). The ends were cut back, 4 bases at V and 8 bases at J, with 12 bases in the middle.

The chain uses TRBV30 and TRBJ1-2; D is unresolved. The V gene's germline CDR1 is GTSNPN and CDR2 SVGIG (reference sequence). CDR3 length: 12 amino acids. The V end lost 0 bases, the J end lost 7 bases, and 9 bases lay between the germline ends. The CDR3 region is CAWSVPVGGYTF. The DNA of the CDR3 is TGTGCCTGGAGTGTACCGGTCGGTGGCTACACCTTC.

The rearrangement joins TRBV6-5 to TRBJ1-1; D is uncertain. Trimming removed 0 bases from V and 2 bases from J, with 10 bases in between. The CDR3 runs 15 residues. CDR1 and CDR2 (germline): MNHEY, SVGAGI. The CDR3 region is CASSYSGQPNTEAFF. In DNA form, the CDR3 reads TGTGCCAGCAGTTACTCTGGTCAGCCAAACACTGAAGCTTTCTTT.

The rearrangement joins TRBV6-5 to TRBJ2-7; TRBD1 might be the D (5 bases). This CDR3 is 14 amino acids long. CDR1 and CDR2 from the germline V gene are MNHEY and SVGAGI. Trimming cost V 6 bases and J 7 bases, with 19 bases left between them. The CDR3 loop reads CASSRTQVHTEQYF. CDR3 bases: TGTGCCAGCAGCCGAACACAGGTGCACACGGAGCAGTACTTC.

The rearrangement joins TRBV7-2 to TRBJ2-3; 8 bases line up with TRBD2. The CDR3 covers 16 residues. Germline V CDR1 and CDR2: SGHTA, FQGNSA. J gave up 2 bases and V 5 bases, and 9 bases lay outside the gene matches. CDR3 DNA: TGTGCCAGCAGCCTTAGAGGCGGGGGGTACACAGATACGCAGTATTTT. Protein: CASSLRGGGYTDTQYF.

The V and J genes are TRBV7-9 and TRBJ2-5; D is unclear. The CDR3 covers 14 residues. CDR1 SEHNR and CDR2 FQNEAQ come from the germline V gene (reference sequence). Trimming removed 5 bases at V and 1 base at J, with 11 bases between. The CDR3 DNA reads TGTGCCAGCAGCCCCCCAGGACCCCAAGAGACCCAGTACTTC. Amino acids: CASSPPGPQETQYF.

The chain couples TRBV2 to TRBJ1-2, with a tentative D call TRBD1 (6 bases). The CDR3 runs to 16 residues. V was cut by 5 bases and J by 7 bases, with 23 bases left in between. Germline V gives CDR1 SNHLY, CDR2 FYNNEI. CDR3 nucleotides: TGTGCCAGCAGTCGAGAGTACAGGGAGACGCTTTCTGGCTACACCTTC. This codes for CASSREYRETLSGYTF.

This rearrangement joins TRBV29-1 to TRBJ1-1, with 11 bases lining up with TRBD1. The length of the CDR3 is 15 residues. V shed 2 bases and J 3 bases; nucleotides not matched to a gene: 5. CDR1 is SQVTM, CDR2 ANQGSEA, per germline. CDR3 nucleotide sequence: TGCAGCGTTGAACAGGACAGGGGGCGGGACACTGAAGCTTTCTTT. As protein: CSVEQDRGRDTEAFF. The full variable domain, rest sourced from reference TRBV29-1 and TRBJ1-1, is SAVISQKPSRDICQRGTSLTIQCQVDSQVTMMFWYRQQPGQSLTLIATANQGSEATYESGFVIDKFPISRPNLTFSTLTVSNMSPEDSSIYLCSVEQDRGRDTEAFFGQGTRLTVV.

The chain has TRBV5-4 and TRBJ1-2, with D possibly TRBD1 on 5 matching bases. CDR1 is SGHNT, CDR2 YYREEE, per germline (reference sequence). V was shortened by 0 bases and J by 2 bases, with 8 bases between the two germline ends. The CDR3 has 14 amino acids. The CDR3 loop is CASSLDGGNYGYTF. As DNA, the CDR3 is TGTGCCAGCAGCTTGGACGGGGGAAACTATGGCTACACCTTC.

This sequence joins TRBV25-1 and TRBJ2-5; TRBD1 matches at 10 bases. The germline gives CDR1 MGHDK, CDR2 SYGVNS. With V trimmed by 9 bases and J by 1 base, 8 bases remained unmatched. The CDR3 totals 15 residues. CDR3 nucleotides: TGTGCCAGTGAGACAGGGGGCGACCTCCAAGAGACCCAGTACTTC. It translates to CASETGGDLQETQYF.

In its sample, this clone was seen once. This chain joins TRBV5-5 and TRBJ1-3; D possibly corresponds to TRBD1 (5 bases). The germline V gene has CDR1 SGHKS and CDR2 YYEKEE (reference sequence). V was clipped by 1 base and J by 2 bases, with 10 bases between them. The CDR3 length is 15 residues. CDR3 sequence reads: CASSLILGPGNTIYF. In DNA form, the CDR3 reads TGTGCCAGCAGCTTGATACTGGGGCCTGGAAACACCATATATTTT.

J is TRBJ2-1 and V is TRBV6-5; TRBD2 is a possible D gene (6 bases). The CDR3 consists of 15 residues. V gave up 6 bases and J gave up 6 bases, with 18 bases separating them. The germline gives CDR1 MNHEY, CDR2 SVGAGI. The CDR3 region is CASREGTGLSNEQFF. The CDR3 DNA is TGTGCCAGCAGGGAGGGGACTGGATTGAGCAATGAGCAGTTCTTC.

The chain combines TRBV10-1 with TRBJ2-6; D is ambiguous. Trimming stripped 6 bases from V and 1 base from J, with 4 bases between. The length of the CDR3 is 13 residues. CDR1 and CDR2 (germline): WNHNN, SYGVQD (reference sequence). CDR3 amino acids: CASRASGANVLTF. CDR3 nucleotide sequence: TGCGCCAGCAGGGCTTCTGGGGCCAACGTCCTGACTTTC.

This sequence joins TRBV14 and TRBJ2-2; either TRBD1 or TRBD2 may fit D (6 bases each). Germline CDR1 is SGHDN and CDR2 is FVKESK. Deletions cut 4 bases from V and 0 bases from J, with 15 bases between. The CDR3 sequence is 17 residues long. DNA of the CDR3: TGTGCCAGCAGCCGGTCTTTAGGGGGGCCGAACACCGGGGAGCTGTTTTTT. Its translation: CASSRSLGGPNTGELFF. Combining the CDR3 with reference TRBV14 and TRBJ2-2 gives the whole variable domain EAGVTQFPSHSVIEKGQTVTLRCDPISGHDNLYWYRRVMGKEIKFLLHFVKESKQDESGMPNNRFLAERTGGTYSTLKVQPAELEDSGVYFCASSRSLGGPNTGELFFGEGSRLTVL.

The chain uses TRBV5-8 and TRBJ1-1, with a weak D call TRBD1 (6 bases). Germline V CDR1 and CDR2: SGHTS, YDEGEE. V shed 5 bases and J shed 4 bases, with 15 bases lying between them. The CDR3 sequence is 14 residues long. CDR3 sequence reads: CASSNRRGITEAFF. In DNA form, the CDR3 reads TGTGCCAGCAGTAATCGCAGGGGAATCACTGAAGCTTTCTTT.

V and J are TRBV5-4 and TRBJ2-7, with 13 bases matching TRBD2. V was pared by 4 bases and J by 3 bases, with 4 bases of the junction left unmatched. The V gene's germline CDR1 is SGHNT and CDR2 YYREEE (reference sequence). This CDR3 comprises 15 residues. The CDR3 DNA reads TGTGCCAGCAGCGCCGGGACTAGCGGGGACTACGAGCAGTACTTC. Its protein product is CASSAGTSGDYEQYF.

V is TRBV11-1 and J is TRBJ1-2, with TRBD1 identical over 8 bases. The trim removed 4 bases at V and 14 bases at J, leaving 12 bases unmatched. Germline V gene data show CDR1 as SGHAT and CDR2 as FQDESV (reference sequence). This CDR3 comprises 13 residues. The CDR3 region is CASSSGTGPKFTF. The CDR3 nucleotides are TGTGCCAGCAGCTCCGGGACAGGACCTAAATTTACCTTC.